These 17 T cell receptor beta chains share one sample of origin, sequenced in a study of CD8+CD57+ T cells in acquired aplastic anemia. Those patients picked for sequencing had displayed CD8+CD57+ cell expansion on flow cytometry. The template used for profiling TCR beta VDJ and CDR3 was genomic DNA. Via MiXCR, TCRdb re-called the reads, giving one row per CDR3 protein. The table records about 160,000 distinct CDR3 sequences, 71% of them present only once. The specimen was sorted CD4+, CD8+, or CD8+CD57+ T cells (not recorded which) from PBMCs. These receptors all come from a human donor with aplastic anemia.

V and J are TRBV7-9 and TRBJ2-3; 11 bases are a match to TRBD2. V was clipped by 10 bases and J by 0 bases; unmatched bases: 3. This CDR3 comprises 14 residues. Germline CDR1 and CDR2: SEHNR and FQNEAQ (reference sequence). The CDR3 protein is CANGTSGSTDTQYF. For the CDR3, the DNA is TGTGCCAATGGGACTAGCGGTAGCACAGATACGCAGTATTTT.

V is TRBV25-1 and J is TRBJ2-1; D is ambiguous. In germline, CDR1 is MGHDK, CDR2 SYGVNS. Trimming took 4 bases from V and 5 from J, leaving 6 bases between them. The CDR3 consists of 12 residues. CDR3: CASSVPNNEQFF. The DNA of the CDR3 is TGTGCCAGCAGTGTTCCGAACAATGAGCAGTTCTTC.

There are a few counts of this clonotype. V usage is TRBV7-9 and J usage is TRBJ2-3, with 7 bases that match TRBD1. CDR1 and CDR2 (germline): SEHNR, FQNEAQ (reference sequence). The CDR3 spans 14 residues. With 2 bases clipped from V and 1 base from J, the junction kept 0 bases outside the gene matches. The CDR3 reads CASSLQGGTDTQYF. CDR3 sequence (DNA): TGTGCCAGCAGCTTACAGGGGGGCACAGATACGCAGTATTTT.

This clonotype occurred once. The rearrangement links TRBV14 to TRBJ2-1; a weak D match, TRBD1 (6 bases). The CDR3 contains 18 residues. Germline V gene data show CDR1 as SGHDN and CDR2 as FVKESK. Trimming removed 1 base at V and 10 bases at J, with 26 bases between. The DNA of the CDR3 is TGTGCCAGCAGCCAAGTATCAGGGGCGAGCACCGGGCGAAACGAGCAGTTCTTC. It yields the protein CASSQVSGASTGRNEQFF.

This clonotype was seen a single time. The rearrangement uses TRBV5-1 and TRBJ1-4, with 7 nucleotides matching TRBD1. This CDR3 comprises 13 residues. Per germline, CDR1 SGHRS and CDR2 YFSETQ. Trimming took 2 bases from V and 6 from J; bases not matched to a gene: 1. Here the CDR3 DNA reads TGCGCCAGCAGCTTAGGGACAGATGAAAAACTGTTTTTT. It translates to CASSLGTDEKLFF.

This rearrangement joins TRBV2 to TRBJ1-5; perhaps TRBD1 as D (6 bases). The CDR3 runs 16 residues. Trimming cost V 0 bases and J 6 bases, with 15 bases left between them. CDR1 is SNHLY and CDR2 is FYNNEI in the germline V gene. The DNA of the CDR3 is TGTGCCAGCAGTGAAGCGCTTCGGGGGGCAGGTCAGCCCCAGCATTTT. This translates into CASSEALRGAGQPQHF.

A note on this clonotype: One end of the junction fails to match germline, which may point to a read error. The V call is TRBV5-1, the J call TRBJ1-6; D gene uncertain. CDR1 is SGHRS, CDR2 YFSETQ, per germline. The CDR3 loop spans 15 amino acids. The CDR3 reads CASSLRIERGSPLHF. As DNA, the CDR3 is TGTGCCAGCAGCTTACGGATCGAACGGGGTTCACCCCTCCACTTT. Filled out from reference TRBV5-1 and TRBJ1-6, the complete variable domain reads KAGVTQTPRYLIKTRGQQVTLSCSPISGHRSVSWYQQTPGQGLQFLFEYFSETQRNKGNFPGRFSGRQFSNSRSEMNVSTLELGDSALYLCASSLRIERGSPLHFGNGTRLTVT.

In this sample, this clonotype turned up a few times. V gene TRBV19 combines with J gene TRBJ1-1; possibly TRBD1 for D (5 bases). The CDR3 is made up of 14 amino acids. V was cut by 5 bases and J by 1 base, with 11 bases left in between. Germline V gene data show CDR1 as LNHDA and CDR2 as SQIVND (reference sequence). CDR3 region: CASSPQGGNTEAFF. The CDR3 DNA is TGTGCCAGTAGTCCCCAGGGAGGGAACACTGAAGCTTTCTTT.

The genes are TRBV29-1 and TRBJ2-5, with D perhaps TRBD2 (5 bases). Trimming cost V 4 bases and J 4 bases, with 10 bases left between them. Per germline, CDR1 SQVTM and CDR2 ANQGSEA. The CDR3 covers 12 residues. CDR3 amino acids: CSVVVSGETQYF. CDR3 bases: TGCAGCGTTGTAGTCAGCGGAGAGACCCAGTACTTC.

This chain links TRBV7-3 with TRBJ1-2; D is unclear. The CDR3 sequence is 14 residues long. Between the trimmed V and J ends, which lost 2 bases and 4 bases, there was a span of 11 bases. CDR1 and CDR2 (germline): SGHTA, FQGTGA. The CDR3 DNA reads as TGTGCCAGCAGCTTAGAGCAAACCCCCTATGGCTACACCTTC. Protein sequence: CASSLEQTPYGYTF.

V usage is TRBV9 and J usage is TRBJ1-5; 7 bases match TRBD1. The CDR3 extends over 18 amino acids. Germline CDR1 is SGDLS and CDR2 is YYNGEE. The V segment lost 0 bases and the J segment 0 bases; nucleotides outside the gene matches: 9. The CDR3 spells CASSVEFSGGRSNQPQHF. The CDR3, as DNA: TGTGCCAGCAGCGTAGAATTTTCAGGGGGACGTAGCAATCAGCCCCAGCATTTT.

This chain connects TRBV7-3 to TRBJ1-4; D is uncertain. The germline V gene has CDR1 SGHTA and CDR2 FQGTGA. Deletions cut 2 bases from V and 8 bases from J, with 15 bases between. The CDR3 is made up of 15 amino acids. The CDR3 sequence: CASSLVGGPGEKLFF. CDR3 DNA: TGTGCCAGCAGCTTAGTGGGAGGGCCGGGGGAAAAACTGTTTTTT.

Worth noting for this clonotype: Lacking the conserved final phenylalanine or tryptophan, this CDR3 likely reflects a read error. The chain has TRBV10-3 and TRBJ1-1; tentatively, D is TRBD1 (6 bases). Trimming stripped 9 bases from V and 1 base from J, with 18 bases between. CDR1 ENHRY and CDR2 SYGVKD come from the germline V gene. CDR3 length: 15 amino acids. The CDR3 region is CAIRPTGSRNTEAFL. CDR3 DNA: TGTGCCATTCGGCCCACAGGGAGTCGGAACACTGAAGCTTTCCTT.

V usage is TRBV19 and J usage is TRBJ1-2; TRBD1 aligns across 7 bases. Germline trimming cut 6 bases from V and 7 bases from J; bases unmatched to any gene: 11. The CDR3 is made up of 14 amino acids. The germline V gene encodes CDR1 LNHDA and CDR2 SQIVND (reference sequence). CDR3 region: CASRLQTGPGGYTF. CDR3 DNA sequence: TGTGCCAGTAGACTACAGACAGGGCCTGGTGGCTACACCTTC.

This clonotype was counted only a few times. The genes are TRBV15 and TRBJ2-7, with unresolved D. Between the trimmed V and J ends, which lost 0 bases and 4 bases, there was a span of 10 bases. In germline, CDR1 is LNHNV, CDR2 YYDKDF (reference sequence). The CDR3 length is 14 residues. The CDR3 is CATSRDKARYEQYF. In DNA, the CDR3 is TGTGCCACCAGCAGAGATAAGGCCAGATACGAGCAGTACTTC. The whole variable domain, remainder taken from reference TRBV15 and TRBJ2-7, is DAMVIQNPRYQVTQFGKPVTLSCSQTLNHNVMYWYQQKSSQAPKLLFHYYDKDFNNEADTPDNFQSRRPNTSFCFLDIRSPGLGDTAMYLCATSRDKARYEQYFGPGTRLTVT.

This clonotype was found once. This CDR3 is missing its conserved last phenylalanine or tryptophan, likely due to a read error. The CDR3 DNA sequence: TGTGCCAGTAGTATTCGGGCGCCGCCCGAAGACATTCAGTACCTC. The encoded protein is CASSIRAPPEDIQYL. This rearrangement joins TRBV19 to TRBJ2-4; D is unresolved. V shed 3 bases and J shed 8 bases, with 17 bases lying between them. The V gene's germline CDR1 is LNHDA and CDR2 SQIVND (reference sequence). CDR3 length: 15 amino acids.

The rearrangement uses TRBV10-1 and TRBJ1-4, with 8 positions matching TRBD1. The CDR3 loop spans 14 amino acids. Losses at the gene ends were 3 bases for V and 6 bases for J; bases not matched to a gene: 3. The germline gives CDR1 WNHNN, CDR2 SYGVQD (reference sequence). CDR3 bases: TGCGCCAGCAGTGAACGGACAGGGCATGAAAAACTGTTTTTT. This encodes CASSERTGHEKLFF.